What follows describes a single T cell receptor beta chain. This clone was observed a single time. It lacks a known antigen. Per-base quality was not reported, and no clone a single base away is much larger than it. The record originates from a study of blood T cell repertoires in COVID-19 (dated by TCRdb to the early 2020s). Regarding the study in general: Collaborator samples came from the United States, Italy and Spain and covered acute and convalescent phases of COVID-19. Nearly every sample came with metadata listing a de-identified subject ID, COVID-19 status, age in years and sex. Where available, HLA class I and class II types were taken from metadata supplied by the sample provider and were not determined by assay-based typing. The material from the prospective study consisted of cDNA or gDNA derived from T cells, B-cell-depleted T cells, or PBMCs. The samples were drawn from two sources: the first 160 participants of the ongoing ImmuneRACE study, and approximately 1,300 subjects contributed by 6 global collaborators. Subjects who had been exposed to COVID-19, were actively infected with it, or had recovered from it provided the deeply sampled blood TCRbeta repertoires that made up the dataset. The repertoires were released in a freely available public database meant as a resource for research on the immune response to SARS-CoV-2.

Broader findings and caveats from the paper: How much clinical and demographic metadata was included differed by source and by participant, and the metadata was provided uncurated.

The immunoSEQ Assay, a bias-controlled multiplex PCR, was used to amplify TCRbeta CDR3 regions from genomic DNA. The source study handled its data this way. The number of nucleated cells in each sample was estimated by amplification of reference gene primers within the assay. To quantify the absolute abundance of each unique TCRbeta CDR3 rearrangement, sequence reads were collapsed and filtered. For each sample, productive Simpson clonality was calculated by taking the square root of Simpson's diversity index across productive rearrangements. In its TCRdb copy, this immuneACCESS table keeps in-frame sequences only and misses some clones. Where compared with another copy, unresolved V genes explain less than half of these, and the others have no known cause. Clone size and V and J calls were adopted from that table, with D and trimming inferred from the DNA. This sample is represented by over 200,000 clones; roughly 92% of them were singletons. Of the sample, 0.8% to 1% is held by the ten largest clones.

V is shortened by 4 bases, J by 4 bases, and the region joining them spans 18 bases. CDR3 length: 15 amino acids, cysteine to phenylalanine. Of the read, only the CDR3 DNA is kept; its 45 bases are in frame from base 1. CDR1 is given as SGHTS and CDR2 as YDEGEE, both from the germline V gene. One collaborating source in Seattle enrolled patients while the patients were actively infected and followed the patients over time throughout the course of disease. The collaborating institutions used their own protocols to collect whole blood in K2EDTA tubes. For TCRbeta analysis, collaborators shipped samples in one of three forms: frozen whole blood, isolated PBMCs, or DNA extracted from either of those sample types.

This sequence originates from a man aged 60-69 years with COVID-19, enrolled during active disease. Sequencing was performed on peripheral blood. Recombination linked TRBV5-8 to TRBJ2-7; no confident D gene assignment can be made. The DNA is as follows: TGTGCCAGCAGCCGGATCGTGAGGAGTTGGTACGAGCAGTACTTC. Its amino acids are CASSRIVRSWYEQYF.